Below are 27 T cell receptor beta chains sequenced from a single sample in a study of CD8+ T cells in alopecia areata. Sequencing relied on a cDNA template that was reverse transcribed from extracted RNA. Measured with immunoSEQ multiplex PCR; TCRdb has only the in-frame clones, and not every one. The repertoire has about 200,000 clones, 30% to 40% of them found once; the top ten carry 0.48%. Treatment defined: oral pan-JAK inhibitor, 5-10 mg twice daily. The input for sequencing was CD4+ T cells sorted from blood, taken at roughly week 30, from a patient treated with tofacitinib. The receptors originated from a human donor with alopecia areata.

The gene calls are TRBV5-4 and TRBJ1-6; TRBD1 agrees at 7 bases. V shed 1 base and J 7 bases; nucleotides not matched to a gene: 11. Germline CDR1 SGHNT, CDR2 YYREEE (reference sequence). This CDR3 region has 17 residues. CDR3 nucleotide sequence: TGTGCCAGCAGCTTGTTTGTAGGGGGCGCTGGGAATTCACCCCTCCACTTT. As protein: CASSLFVGGAGNSPLHF.

This clone has just a few counts. The V gene is TRBV7-2, the J gene TRBJ2-2; no clear D. The CDR3 is 15 residues long. Germline V lookup: CDR1 SGHTA, CDR2 FQGNSA. Trimming shortened V by 5 bases and J by 4 bases, and 14 bases separated the two germline ends. The CDR3 reads CASSPSRTLTGELFF. CDR3 DNA sequence: TGTGCCAGCAGCCCAAGCCGGACGCTCACCGGGGAGCTGTTTTTT.

In this sample, this clone turned up a few times. This sequence joins TRBV7-9 and TRBJ2-6; no definite D call. The length of the CDR3 is 14 residues. The V end lost 6 bases, the J end lost 1 base, and 7 bases lay between the germline ends. Looked up from germline, CDR1 is SEHNR and CDR2 is FQNEAQ (reference sequence). For the CDR3, the DNA is TGTGCCAGCAGGTCCCAATCTGGGGCCAACGTCCTGACTTTC. Protein product: CASRSQSGANVLTF.

This clone was counted a few times. CDR3 sequence reads: CAWNNRGRNQPQHF. The CDR3 nucleotides are TGTGCCTGGAATAACAGGGGCAGGAATCAGCCCCAGCATTTT. The gene calls are TRBV30 and TRBJ1-5; 7 bases map to TRBD1. The CDR3 runs 14 residues. Per the germline V gene, CDR1 is GTSNPN and CDR2 is SVGIG (reference sequence). J lost 4 bases, V lost 4 bases, and 7 bases had no gene match.

This rearrangement joins TRBV15 to TRBJ2-7; maybe TRBD2 (5 bases). CDR3 length equals 13 residues. Germline loops: CDR1 LNHNV, CDR2 YYDKDF (reference sequence). The ends were cut back, 0 bases at V and 4 bases at J, with 7 bases in the middle. CDR3 sequence: CATSRDTGYEQYF. DNA of the CDR3: TGTGCCACCAGCAGAGATACGGGGTACGAGCAGTACTTC. Variable domain in full (rest from reference TRBV15 and TRBJ2-7): DAMVIQNPRYQVTQFGKPVTLSCSQTLNHNVMYWYQQKSSQAPKLLFHYYDKDFNNEADTPDNFQSRRPNTSFCFLDIRSPGLGDTAMYLCATSRDTGYEQYFGPGTRLTVT.

The sample holds a few counts of this clone. V is TRBV27 and J is TRBJ2-2; 8 positions match TRBD1. The CDR3 totals 14 residues. The V gene end was trimmed by 11 bases and the J gene end by 5 bases; junction bases not matched to a gene: 10. CDR1 and CDR2 (germline): MNHEY, SMNVEV (reference sequence). The CDR3 here is CASQPGQATGELFF. In DNA, the CDR3 is TGTGCCTCACAACCGGGACAGGCGACCGGGGAGCTGTTTTTT.

The chain has TRBV29-1 and TRBJ1-3, with no clear D. This CDR3 is built from 14 residues. Between the trimmed V and J ends, which lost 6 bases and 0 bases, there was a span of 12 bases. The germline gives CDR1 SQVTM, CDR2 ANQGSEA. CDR3 region: CSVGGTLSGNTIYF. For the CDR3, the DNA is TGCAGCGTGGGCGGAACGCTCTCTGGAAACACCATATATTTT. Based on the CDR3 plus reference TRBV29-1 and TRBJ1-3, the full variable domain is SAVISQKPSRDICQRGTSLTIQCQVDSQVTMMFWYRQQPGQSLTLIATANQGSEATYESGFVIDKFPISRPNLTFSTLTVSNMSPEDSSIYLCSVGGTLSGNTIYFGEGSWLTVV.

The chain joins TRBV30 to TRBJ2-3; 7 nucleotides match TRBD2. V lost 3 bases and J lost 4; bases outside the gene matches: 7. The CDR3 runs 14 residues. Germline lookup yields CDR1 GTSNPN and CDR2 SVGIG (reference sequence). This CDR3 reads CAWSLRGWPDTQYF. For the CDR3, the DNA is TGTGCCTGGAGCTTGCGGGGGTGGCCAGATACGCAGTATTTT.

This clone was observed a few times. The J gene is TRBJ2-7, the V gene TRBV5-4; possibly TRBD1 for D (6 bases). There are 15 residues in the CDR3. V gave up 4 bases and J gave up 0 bases, with 14 bases separating them. Germline values: CDR1 SGHNT, CDR2 YYREEE (reference sequence). CDR3 in DNA: TGTGCCAGCAGCCAATTTACAGGGAGCTCCTACGAGCAGTACTTC. Translated, it gives CASSQFTGSSYEQYF.

The chain uses TRBV2 and TRBJ1-1, with D perhaps TRBD1 (6 bases). Trimming pared 4 bases from V and 5 bases from J, leaving 11 bases between. The CDR3 is 13 residues long. Germline values: CDR1 SNHLY, CDR2 FYNNEI. The CDR3 region has the DNA TGTGCCAGCAGTGCGCAGGGGAGGACTGAAGCTTTCTTT. This gives the protein CASSAQGRTEAFF.

The chain recombines TRBV7-8 with TRBJ2-3, with 9 bases lining up with TRBD2. From germline, CDR1 is SGHVS and CDR2 FQNEAQ. The CDR3 length is 16 residues. After removal of 2 bases from V and 5 bases from J, the junction contained 8 bases not matched to a gene. CDR3 amino acids: CASSLRAGGAGDTQYF. DNA of the CDR3: TGTGCCAGCAGCTTAAGGGCGGGAGGGGCTGGAGATACGCAGTATTTT.

The chain has TRBV5-1 and TRBJ2-7; a weak D match, TRBD2 (5 bases). CDR3 length equals 13 residues. With 4 bases removed from V and 6 bases from J, the gap between germline ends came to 14 bases. Germline CDR1 reads SGHRS; CDR2 reads YFSETQ. The CDR3 loop is CASSLDGRGEQYF. In DNA, the CDR3 is TGCGCCAGCAGCCTGGACGGACGGGGCGAGCAGTACTTC.

The table lists this clone with a few counts. CDR3 residues: CASREGASHEQYF. The CDR3 DNA reads TGTGCCAGCAGAGAGGGGGCGAGTCACGAGCAGTACTTC. The J gene is TRBJ2-7, the V gene TRBV13; TRBD1 matches at 7 bases. The germline V gene encodes CDR1 PRHDT and CDR2 FYEKMQ (reference sequence). Trimming removed 6 bases from V and 5 bases from J; junction bases left unmatched: 7. This CDR3 has 13 amino acids.

In this sample, this clone turned up once. At the DNA level, this CDR3 is encoded by other sequences in the same sample as well. The rearrangement joins TRBV6-6 to TRBJ2-5; D possibly corresponds to TRBD1 (5 bases). From germline, CDR1 is MNHNY and CDR2 SVGAGI (reference sequence). The V gene lost 3 bases and the J gene lost 2 bases, with 10 bases spanning the gap. This CDR3 has 14 residues. The CDR3 here is CASSYRGSQETQYF. The CDR3 DNA follows: TGTGCCAGCAGTTATAGGGGTTCACAAGAGACCCAGTACTTC.

This chain uses TRBV30 with TRBJ2-1; tentatively, D is TRBD1 (6 bases). This CDR3 region has 14 residues. CDR1 is GTSNPN, CDR2 SVGIG, per germline (reference sequence). V was clipped by 5 bases and J by 3 bases, with 14 bases between them. This CDR3 is CAWARTDRYNEQFF. CDR3 in DNA: TGTGCCTGGGCCCGGACAGATCGCTACAATGAGCAGTTCTTC.

The genes are TRBV27 and TRBJ1-5; D ambiguous. Germline CDR1 is MNHEY and CDR2 is SMNVEV (reference sequence). CDR3 length: 14 residues. V was pared by 2 bases and J by 4 bases, with 9 bases between. Here the CDR3 DNA reads TGTGCCAGCAGTTTAGCGGACGGGAATCAGCCCCAGCATTTT. This sequence encodes CASSLADGNQPQHF.

The chain uses TRBV13 and TRBJ2-6; D ambiguous. The germline V gene has CDR1 PRHDT and CDR2 FYEKMQ (reference sequence). The CDR3 totals 16 residues. The V end was cut by 3 bases, the J end by 0 bases, with 9 bases between. Here the CDR3 DNA reads TGTGCCAGCAGCTTCGGCGACCACTCTGGGGCCAACGTCCTGACTTTC. Its protein is CASSFGDHSGANVLTF.

The chain uses TRBV29-1 and TRBJ1-4; 7 bases match TRBD1. The CDR3 runs to 13 residues. V was pared by 3 bases and J by 7 bases, with 5 bases of the junction left unmatched. Germline lookup yields CDR1 SQVTM and CDR2 ANQGSEA. CDR3 region: CSVDKGAGEKLFF. The CDR3, as DNA: TGCAGCGTTGATAAGGGGGCGGGTGAAAAACTGTTTTTT.

This clone came up many times. The chain recombines TRBV2 with TRBJ1-6; 10 bases map to TRBD1. V lost 6 bases, J lost 9 bases, and 5 bases stayed unmatched. Germline V lookup: CDR1 SNHLY, CDR2 FYNNEI. The CDR3 extends over 14 amino acids. CDR3 sequence (DNA): TGTGCCAGCAGCAGACAGGGGGCAATTTCACCCCTCCACTTT. Its translation: CASSRQGAISPLHF.

V and J are TRBV4-2 and TRBJ1-2; D call uncertain. The CDR3 covers 15 residues. Germline CDR1 and CDR2: LGHNA and YNFKEQ. Trimming removed 4 bases from V and 8 bases from J, with 20 bases in between. CDR3 sequence reads: CASSPKPATFVGYTF. The CDR3 DNA sequence: TGTGCCAGCAGCCCAAAACCCGCCACCTTTGTCGGCTACACCTTC.

This clone was recorded at least ten times. The gene calls are TRBV11-2 and TRBJ2-7; TRBD1 is a possible D gene (6 bases). V lost 4 bases to trimming and J lost 6 bases, with 19 bases between them. Germline values: CDR1 SGHAT, CDR2 FQNNGV. The CDR3 length is 15 residues. DNA of the CDR3: TGTGCCAGCAGCTGGTGGGGACAACTCGGTCGCGAGCAGTACTTC. Protein sequence: CASSWWGQLGREQYF. The variable domain in full, with the rest retrieved from reference TRBV11-2 and TRBJ2-7, is EAGVAQSPRYKIIEKRQSVAFWCNPISGHATLYWYQQILGQGPKLLIQFQNNGVVDDSQLPKDRFSAERLKGVDSTLKIQPAKLEDSAVYLCASSWWGQLGREQYFGPGTRLTVT.

At least ten counts were recorded for this clone. The chain recombines TRBV11-2 with TRBJ2-1, with TRBD2 matching over 7 bases. V shed 3 bases, J shed 7 bases, and the junction held 9 bases outside the gene matches. Germline loops: CDR1 SGHAT, CDR2 FQNNGV. The CDR3 runs 15 residues. This CDR3 reads CASSFARTRLNEQFF. As DNA, the CDR3 is TGTGCCAGCAGCTTCGCCAGGACTAGGCTAAATGAGCAGTTCTTC.

V gene TRBV6-1 combines with J gene TRBJ1-1; TRBD1 aligns across 9 bases. In germline, CDR1 is MNHNS, CDR2 SASEGT. V lost 3 bases and J lost 1; bases outside the gene matches: 3. This CDR3 spans 15 amino acids. This CDR3 is CASSEGTGSNTEAFF. CDR3 in DNA: TGTGCCAGCAGTGAGGGGACAGGGTCGAACACTGAAGCTTTCTTT.

The chain carries TRBV7-2 and TRBJ2-1; 16 positions agree with TRBD2. Trimming at V came to 5 bases and at J to 9 bases, leaving 7 bases not matched to a gene. The CDR3 is 16 amino acids. CDR1 is SGHTA, CDR2 FQGNSA, per germline. CDR3: CASSPPGLAGGSEQFF. CDR3 sequence (DNA): TGTGCCAGCAGCCCCCCGGGACTAGCGGGGGGGAGTGAGCAGTTCTTC. Looking up the rest from reference TRBV7-2 and TRBJ2-1 gives the full variable domain: GAGVSQSPSNKVTEKGKDVELRCDPISGHTALYWYRQSLGQGLEFLIYFQGNSAPDKSGLPSDRFSAERTGGSVSTLTIQRTQQEDSAVYLCASSPPGLAGGSEQFFGPGTRLTVL.

This clone was counted only a few times. This rearrangement joins TRBV27 to TRBJ1-3; possibly TRBD1 for D (5 bases). V dropped 5 bases and J dropped 0 bases, with 11 bases sitting between them. CDR1 is MNHEY, CDR2 SMNVEV, per germline (reference sequence). The CDR3 is made up of 15 amino acids. Here the CDR3 reads CASSPAGHSGNTIYF. The CDR3 DNA reads as TGTGCCAGCAGTCCAGCAGGACACTCTGGAAACACCATATATTTT.

V gene TRBV5-1 combines with J gene TRBJ1-1; tentatively, D is TRBD1 (6 bases). The CDR3 has 13 residues. Trimming removed 1 base at V and 10 bases at J, with 14 bases between. The germline gives CDR1 SGHRS, CDR2 YFSETQ. The CDR3 sequence is CASSLKGGIGAFF. The CDR3 nucleotides read TGCGCCAGCAGCTTGAAGGGGGGCATTGGAGCTTTCTTT.

This clone was detected ten times or more. The chain is built from TRBV29-1 and TRBJ2-5; TRBD1 matches at 9 bases. The junction had 12 bases not matched to a gene; V was cut back by 8 bases and J by 5 bases. The CDR3 is 14 amino acids. The germline V gene has CDR1 SQVTM and CDR2 ANQGSEA. The CDR3 DNA reads TGCAGCTTAAAGGACAGGGGAAGGTTCGAGACCCAGTACTTC. This codes for CSLKDRGRFETQYF. The full variable domain, with the rest looked up from reference TRBV29-1 and TRBJ2-5, is SAVISQKPSRDICQRGTSLTIQCQVDSQVTMMFWYRQQPGQSLTLIATANQGSEATYESGFVIDKFPISRPNLTFSTLTVSNMSPEDSSIYLCSLKDRGRFETQYFGPGTRLLVL.